This T cell receptor beta chain was identified in a study of cytomegalovirus exposure and HLA in healthy donors. Study summary: Of all 370 or so donors who were genotyped, about 80% belonged to the Caucasian-associated ancestry cluster.

Everyone who donated was a healthy bone marrow donor. When sampled, the donors appeared nominally healthy, though they likely had unrecorded immune exposures. From germline, CDR1 is MNHNS and CDR2 SASEGT. The CDR3 covers 16 residues. Trimming removed 3 bases from V and 5 bases from J, with 14 bases in between. PCR used 60 Vbeta primers and 13 Jbeta primers. Measured with immunoSEQ multiplex PCR; TCRdb has only the in-frame clones, and not every one. The profile shows more than 150,000 clones, 65% to 85% of them singletons. Sequencing input: PBMCs. This clonotype was sampled from a man in his fifties in good health and CMV-seropositive. The rearrangement links TRBV6-1 to TRBJ1-6; maybe TRBD1 (6 bases). The CDR3 loop reads CASSEGWGGDNSPLHF. Here the CDR3 DNA reads TGTGCCAGCAGTGAGGGTTGGGGGGGCGATAATTCACCCCTCCACTTT.